Below, 28 T cell receptor beta chains from the same sample are listed, as sequenced in a study of T cell responses to AZD1222 COVID-19 vaccine. Repertoires were generated with immunoSEQ multiplex PCR, while TCRdb's copy carries only in-frame clones and drops some. Among some 150,000 clones listed, 88% were seen once. This material consisted of peripheral blood, taken after recovery from COVID-19. The origin of the receptors is an adult who had recovered from COVID-19.

The J gene is TRBJ1-2, the V gene TRBV19; perhaps TRBD1 as D (6 bases). V lost 6 bases to trimming and J lost 3 bases, with 14 bases between them. The CDR3 runs to 14 residues. Germline CDR1 and CDR2: LNHDA and SQIVND (reference sequence). As DNA, the CDR3 is TGTGCCAGTAGCACCATCTCAGGGGACTATGGCTACACCTTC. This sequence encodes CASSTISGDYGYTF. The variable domain in full, with the rest retrieved from reference TRBV19 and TRBJ1-2, is DGGITQSPKYLFRKEGQNVTLSCEQNLNHDAMYWYRQDPGQGLRLIYYSQIVNDFQKGDIAEGYSVSREKKESFPLTVTSAQKNPTAFYLCASSTISGDYGYTFGSGTRLTVV.

The chain joins TRBV6-2 or TRBV6-3 to TRBJ1-5, with TRBD1 as a possible D gene (5 bases). This CDR3 contains 17 residues. The V end was cut by 2 bases, the J end by 1 base, with 15 bases between. Germline V CDR1 and CDR2: MNHEY, SVGEGT. The CDR3 bases are TGTGCCAGCAGTTACAGAGGGCAGGGAGGGAGCAATCAGCCCCAGCATTTT. Translation gives CASSYRGQGGSNQPQHF.

In its sample, this clone was seen once. The V gene is TRBV5-1, the J gene TRBJ1-3; D gene unclear. Germline V gene lookup returns CDR1 SGHRS and CDR2 YFSETQ. This CDR3 has 15 residues. Trimming took 1 base from V and 3 from J, leaving 11 bases between them. Here the CDR3 DNA reads TGCGCCAGCAGCTTGACCTGGACTGGTGGAAACACCATATATTTT. It translates to CASSLTWTGGNTIYF. Filled out from reference TRBV5-1 and TRBJ1-3, the complete variable domain reads KAGVTQTPRYLIKTRGQQVTLSCSPISGHRSVSWYQQTPGQGLQFLFEYFSETQRNKGNFPGRFSGRQFSNSRSEMNVSTLELGDSALYLCASSLTWTGGNTIYFGEGSWLTVV.

This chain links TRBV5-4 with TRBJ2-2; D possibly corresponds to TRBD1 (6 bases). Germline V gene sequence: CDR1 SGHNT, CDR2 YYREEE (reference sequence). V lost 0 bases and J lost 4, with 16 bases in between. The CDR3 consists of 17 residues. The CDR3 protein is CASSLARPGVGTGELFF. In DNA, the CDR3 is TGTGCCAGCAGCTTGGCCCGGCCAGGGGTGGGCACCGGGGAGCTGTTTTTT. The entire variable domain, with the rest obtained from reference TRBV5-4 and TRBJ2-2, is as follows: ETGVTQSPTHLIKTRGQQVTLRCSSQSGHNTVSWYQQALGQGPQFIFQYYREEENGRGNFPPRFSGLQFPNYSSELNVNALELDDSALYLCASSLARPGVGTGELFFGEGSRLTVL.

V and J are TRBV28 and TRBJ1-2; TRBD1 agrees at 9 bases. Losses at the gene ends were 6 bases for V and 2 bases for J; bases not matched to a gene: 7. The CDR3 is 15 amino acids. In germline, CDR1 is MDHEN, CDR2 SYDVKM. The CDR3 loop reads CASSGKDRGNYGYTF. The CDR3 DNA reads TGTGCCAGCAGCGGTAAGGACAGGGGAAACTATGGCTACACCTTC.

This chain links TRBV19 with TRBJ1-4, with no clear D. The CDR3 totals 15 residues. The ends were cut back, 5 bases at V and 6 bases at J, with 16 bases in the middle. The germline gives CDR1 LNHDA, CDR2 SQIVND (reference sequence). CDR3 region: CASSRLANIDEKLFF. The CDR3 bases are TGTGCCAGTAGTCGGCTCGCGAATATAGATGAAAAACTGTTTTTT.

The V and J genes are TRBV9 and TRBJ1-1; D gene ambiguous. CDR1 SGDLS and CDR2 YYNGEE come from the germline V gene. Trimming removed 0 bases at V and 4 bases at J, with 13 bases between. There are 15 residues in the CDR3. The CDR3 DNA reads as TGTGCCAGCAGCGTAGCCCCCTCGGGTAGCACTGAAGCTTTCTTT. This sequence encodes CASSVAPSGSTEAFF.

The CDR3 region has the DNA TGCAGCGTTGAAGGACAGGCCAAAAACATTCAGTACTTC. Its translation: CSVEGQAKNIQYF. V is TRBV29-1 and J is TRBJ2-4; D is possibly TRBD1 (5 bases). The CDR3 contains 13 residues. V was trimmed by 1 base and J by 1 base, leaving 5 bases between them. The germline CDR1 and CDR2 sequences are SQVTM and ANQGSEA.

This rearrangement joins TRBV18 to TRBJ1-4; D may be TRBD1 (6 bases). The germline V gene encodes CDR1 KGHSH and CDR2 LQKENI. The CDR3 extends over 15 amino acids. Trimming took off 3 bases at V and 2 bases at J, with 10 bases between the two ends. CDR3 nucleotides: TGTGCCAGCTCACCCAGGGGAAGGACTAATGAAAAACTGTTTTTT. It codes for CASSPRGRTNEKLFF.

The chain joins TRBV19 to TRBJ2-6; D is ambiguous. Germline V gives CDR1 LNHDA, CDR2 SQIVND (reference sequence). The CDR3 totals 15 residues. V was shortened by 5 bases and J by 0 bases, with 8 bases between the two germline ends. CDR3 in amino acids: CASSPPSSGANVLTF. The CDR3 nucleotides read TGTGCCAGTAGTCCGCCCAGCTCTGGGGCCAACGTCCTGACTTTC.

The gene calls are TRBV7-2 and TRBJ2-7; 7 bases line up with TRBD1. With V trimmed by 7 bases and J by 2 bases, 5 bases remained unmatched. Germline V gene data show CDR1 as SGHTA and CDR2 as FQGNSA. The CDR3 loop spans 13 amino acids. CDR3 loop: CASKGASAYEQYF. The CDR3 bases are TGTGCCAGCAAGGGGGCGAGTGCCTACGAGCAGTACTTC. Full variable domain (missing parts from reference TRBV7-2 and TRBJ2-7): GAGVSQSPSNKVTEKGKDVELRCDPISGHTALYWYRQSLGQGLEFLIYFQGNSAPDKSGLPSDRFSAERTGGSVSTLTIQRTQQEDSAVYLCASKGASAYEQYFGPGTRLTVT.

This chain uses TRBV18 with TRBJ1-2, with 8 bases aligning to TRBD1. The CDR3 spans 14 residues. The V and J ends lost 3 bases and 4 bases, in that order; junction bases with no gene match: 4. Germline lookup yields CDR1 KGHSH and CDR2 LQKENI. The CDR3 reads CASSPDRGVYGYTF. In nucleotides, the CDR3 is TGTGCCAGCTCACCTGACAGGGGAGTCTATGGCTACACCTTC.

The sample holds a few counts of this clone. The chain carries TRBV28 and TRBJ1-2; D might be TRBD1 (6 bases). Germline V CDR1 and CDR2: MDHEN, SYDVKM. This CDR3 contains 14 residues. Trimming removed 10 bases at V and 3 bases at J, with 18 bases between. CDR3 nucleotides: TGTGCCACCTCGGCGGCGTGGACAGACTATGGCTACACCTTC. It translates to CATSAAWTDYGYTF.

This clone was counted a few times. In nucleotides, the CDR3 is TGTGCCAGCAGCCAAGATAACGAGCGGAGGGCTAACACCGGGGAGCTGTTTTTT. Protein product: CASSQDNERRANTGELFF. J is TRBJ2-2 and V is TRBV4-2; weak D call: TRBD2 (6 bases). Trimming shortened V by 0 bases and J by 2 bases, and 16 bases separated the two germline ends. Germline CDR1 is LGHNA and CDR2 is YNFKEQ. The CDR3 length is 18 residues.

This sequence joins TRBV19 and TRBJ1-6; 8 bases fit TRBD1. The trim removed 4 bases at V and 9 bases at J, leaving 5 bases unmatched. Germline V gives CDR1 LNHDA, CDR2 SQIVND (reference sequence). The CDR3 is 14 residues long. DNA of the CDR3: TGTGCCAGTAGTACCGACAGGGGAGGTTCACCCCTCCACTTT. It codes for CASSTDRGGSPLHF.

This rearrangement joins TRBV28 to TRBJ2-1; no firm D call. Germline V CDR1 and CDR2: MDHEN, SYDVKM. Trimming pared 3 bases from V and 0 bases from J, leaving 15 bases between. The CDR3 extends over 17 amino acids. Written as DNA, the CDR3 is TGTGCCAGCAGTTTTTCCGGTCTCGCGACCTCCTACAATGAGCAGTTCTTC. Translating it yields CASSFSGLATSYNEQFF.

The chain carries TRBV19 and TRBJ2-6; weak D call: TRBD2 (5 bases). Between the trimmed V and J ends, which lost 7 bases and 1 base, there was a span of 17 bases. The CDR3 extends over 17 amino acids. CDR1 and CDR2 from the germline V gene are LNHDA and SQIVND (reference sequence). CDR3 residues: CASTTGFENSGANVLTF. CDR3 bases: TGTGCCAGTACCACGGGATTTGAAAATTCTGGGGCCAACGTCCTGACTTTC.

V is TRBV29-1 and J is TRBJ1-2, with TRBD1 identical over 8 bases. The CDR3 contains 12 residues. Trimming removed 4 bases from V and 7 bases from J; junction bases left unmatched: 5. Germline CDR1 SQVTM, CDR2 ANQGSEA. This CDR3 is CSVGGRGLGYTF. CDR3 DNA sequence: TGCAGCGTTGGCGGCAGGGGGCTTGGCTACACCTTC.

This chain joins TRBV7-9 and TRBJ2-1, with 8 bases fitting TRBD1. The germline V gene encodes CDR1 SEHNR and CDR2 FQNEAQ (reference sequence). Trimming removed 4 bases from V and 8 bases from J; junction bases left unmatched: 7. This CDR3 spans 14 amino acids. This chain's CDR3 is CASSWGQVLDEQFF. CDR3 bases: TGTGCCAGCAGCTGGGGACAGGTCCTGGATGAGCAGTTCTTC.

V is TRBV5-8 and J is TRBJ2-7, with TRBD1 identical over 7 bases. Germline V gene sequence: CDR1 SGHTS, CDR2 YDEGEE. The ends lost 4 bases at V and 3 bases at J; junction bases unmatched: 10. The CDR3 length is 15 residues. CDR3: CASSRPDRTGYEQYF. In DNA form, the CDR3 reads TGTGCCAGCAGCCGACCGGACAGGACTGGCTACGAGCAGTACTTC.

The table lists this clone with a count of one. The rearrangement uses TRBV5-6 and TRBJ1-3; D gene uncertain. This CDR3 region has 16 residues. Germline CDR1 reads SGHDT; CDR2 reads YYEEEE. Trimming took off 2 bases at V and 3 bases at J, with 15 bases between the two ends. CDR3 protein: CASSFRTSRVGNTIYF. The CDR3 coding sequence is TGTGCCAGCAGCTTCCGGACCAGTAGGGTTGGAAACACCATATATTTT.

The genes are TRBV6-1 and TRBJ1-1, with D unresolved. From germline, CDR1 is MNHNS and CDR2 SASEGT. V dropped 2 bases and J dropped 1 base, with 11 bases sitting between them. This CDR3 contains 15 residues. The CDR3 DNA reads as TGTGCCAGCAGTGAATCCGCCGGCTGGAACACTGAAGCTTTCTTT. This sequence encodes CASSESAGWNTEAFF.

This chain joins TRBV28 and TRBJ1-6, with D unresolved. The CDR3 consists of 14 residues. Germline-derived CDR1 and CDR2 are MDHEN and SYDVKM. V gave up 2 bases and J gave up 7 bases, with 9 bases separating them. The CDR3 loop reads CASSLIQRNSPLHF. The CDR3 nucleotides read TGTGCCAGCAGTTTAATACAGCGAAATTCACCCCTCCACTTT.

The chain joins TRBV5-1 to TRBJ1-1; D not certain. The V end lost 2 bases, the J end lost 0 bases, and 8 bases lay between the germline ends. The CDR3 extends over 14 amino acids. In germline, CDR1 is SGHRS, CDR2 YFSETQ. The DNA for the CDR3 is TGCGCCAGCAGCTTTGGGAGTCTGAACACTGAAGCTTTCTTT. Translation: CASSFGSLNTEAFF.

The chain employs TRBV27 and TRBJ2-1; D may match TRBD1 or TRBD2 (5 bases each). The CDR3 consists of 15 residues. CDR1 and CDR2 (germline): MNHEY, SMNVEV (reference sequence). The V end was cut by 5 bases, the J end by 3 bases, with 14 bases between. The CDR3, as DNA: TGTGCCAGCAGTCCTCCGGGACCCAGCTACAATGAGCAGTTCTTC. Translating it yields CASSPPGPSYNEQFF.

The V and J genes are TRBV14 and TRBJ1-6; unclear D gene. CDR1 is SGHDN and CDR2 is FVKESK in the germline V gene. This CDR3 is 15 amino acids long. V lost 0 bases to trimming and J lost 7 bases, with 10 bases between them. The CDR3 loop is CASSQETRWNSPLHF. Here the CDR3 DNA reads TGTGCCAGCAGCCAAGAGACCCGCTGGAATTCACCCCTCCACTTT.

This clone appeared a single time. The chain uses TRBV7-3 and TRBJ2-1; 8 bases fit TRBD2. Germline V gene lookup returns CDR1 SGHTA and CDR2 FQGTGA. Trimming took 3 bases from V and 0 from J; bases not matched to a gene: 7. The CDR3 extends over 17 amino acids. The CDR3 is CASSFRGGRSSYNEQFF. DNA of the CDR3: TGTGCCAGCAGCTTCCGGGGGGGTAGGAGCTCCTACAATGAGCAGTTCTTC.

This clone was observed a handful of times. The V call is TRBV7-2, the J call TRBJ1-2; the match to TRBD1 covers 9 bases. Germline V lookup: CDR1 SGHTA, CDR2 FQGNSA. This CDR3 has 16 residues. The V and J ends lost 5 bases and 7 bases, in that order; junction bases with no gene match: 14. CDR3 protein: CASSLRGGQGVAGYTF. CDR3 DNA: TGTGCCAGCAGCCTTAGGGGGGGACAGGGAGTCGCTGGCTACACCTTC. Using reference TRBV7-2 and TRBJ1-2 for the parts outside the CDR3, the full variable domain is GAGVSQSPSNKVTEKGKDVELRCDPISGHTALYWYRQSLGQGLEFLIYFQGNSAPDKSGLPSDRFSAERTGGSVSTLTIQRTQQEDSAVYLCASSLRGGQGVAGYTFGSGTRLTVV.